The clone carrying this TCR beta chain has only a few counts. Its antigen remains unidentified. This sample stems from a study of identical twins. Study-level points and caveats: The abundant beta clonotypes from cord blood had fewer insertions, and memory repertoires had none of this.

TCRdb recomputed calls from the 5' RACE reads with MiXCR, one row per CDR3 protein. This sample has about 700,000 distinct CDR3 sequences, with roughly 6% found just once. The CDR3 sequence is 11 residues long. V gave up 4 bases and J gave up 8 bases, with 8 bases separating them. Healthy Caucasians provided all donations. The source of this sequence is a man younger than 30 in good health. Input material: naive T cells sorted from blood. The chain combines TRBV12-3 or TRBV12-4 with TRBJ1-1, with D unclear. The chain's CDR3 is CASSSGFEAFF. The DNA for the CDR3 is TGTGCCAGCAGTTCAGGTTTCGAAGCTTTCTTT.